One sample yielded the 29 T cell receptor beta chains listed below, sequenced in a study of early T cells in non-severe SARS-CoV-2 infection. TCRdb independently ran MiXCR on the 5' RACE reads; one entry per CDR3 protein. The table lists 55,000 to 75,000 distinct CDR3 sequences, more than 9% of them singletons. Sequenced sample: whole blood. The receptors were gathered from an adult who was a healthcare worker with PCR-confirmed SARS-CoV-2 infection or an uninfected control (not recorded which).

This clonotype showed up just a few times. This chain links TRBV5-1 with TRBJ1-5; D gene unclear. The CDR3 contains 13 residues. Germline V gene lookup returns CDR1 SGHRS and CDR2 YFSETQ. The V end lost 0 bases, the J end lost 5 bases, and 6 bases lay between the germline ends. This chain's CDR3 is CASSLVGHQPQHF. The CDR3 region has the DNA TGCGCCAGCAGCTTGGTGGGTCATCAGCCCCAGCATTTT.

This rearrangement joins TRBV19 to TRBJ2-3, with TRBD2 matching over 14 bases. The length of the CDR3 is 18 residues. Germline V CDR1 and CDR2: LNHDA, SQIVND (reference sequence). J gave up 2 bases and V 5 bases, and 9 bases lay outside the gene matches. The CDR3 region has the DNA TGTGCCAGTAGTTCCGGGACTAGCGGGGGTATAAACACAGATACGCAGTATTTT. Translation: CASSSGTSGGINTDTQYF.

This clonotype was detected many times. CDR3 region: CASSLGVGYEQYV. As DNA, the CDR3 is TGTGCCAGCAGCTTGGGTGTCGGGTACGAGCAGTACGTC. V is TRBV11-1 and J is TRBJ2-7; D uncertain. Per germline, CDR1 SGHAT and CDR2 FQDESV (reference sequence). Trimming stripped 3 bases from V and 4 bases from J, with 10 bases between. This CDR3 is built from 13 residues.

V usage is TRBV24-1 and J usage is TRBJ2-5; D may be TRBD1 (5 bases). The CDR3 sequence is 15 residues long. Germline CDR1 reads KGHDR; CDR2 reads SFDVKD. V gave up 1 base and J gave up 4 bases, with 12 bases separating them. CDR3 residues: CATSDLSDSGETQYF. The CDR3 DNA sequence: TGTGCCACCAGTGATTTATCCGACAGTGGAGAGACCCAGTACTTC.

This clonotype was observed a handful of times. The V call is TRBV18, the J call TRBJ2-1, with 9 bases that match TRBD1. Germline CDR1 is KGHSH and CDR2 is LQKENI. The junction had 6 bases not matched to a gene; V was cut back by 2 bases and J by 1 base. The CDR3 runs to 17 residues. DNA for the CDR3: TGTGCCAGCTCACCAAAACAGGGGGCGAATTCCTACAATGAGCAGTTCTTC. This codes for CASSPKQGANSYNEQFF.

The table lists this clonotype with a few counts. The chain couples TRBV18 to TRBJ2-2; a possible D gene is TRBD1 (6 bases). Germline values: CDR1 KGHSH, CDR2 LQKENI. The CDR3 loop spans 17 amino acids. Trimming pared 2 bases from V and 3 bases from J, leaving 16 bases between. CDR3 amino acids: CASSPGIRTAHTGELFF. Here the CDR3 DNA reads TGTGCCAGCTCACCAGGAATCCGGACAGCTCACACCGGGGAGCTGTTTTTT.

This clonotype was seen a handful of times. The chain couples TRBV11-2 to TRBJ2-1; 12 nucleotides align to TRBD2. The CDR3 consists of 19 residues. V shed 1 base and J 9 bases; nucleotides not matched to a gene: 16. Germline V gives CDR1 SGHAT, CDR2 FQNNGV. CDR3: CASSLAGLAGGPPIGEQFF. The CDR3 coding sequence is TGTGCCAGCAGCTTAGCTGGGCTAGCGGGGGGGCCACCGATTGGTGAGCAGTTCTTC.

CDR3 nucleotides: TGTGCCAGTAGCCATGCAGGGTTTAACACCGGGGAGCTGTTTTTT. This translates into CASSHAGFNTGELFF. The V call is TRBV19, the J call TRBJ2-2; possibly TRBD1 for D (5 bases). The CDR3 loop spans 15 amino acids. V lost 6 bases, J lost 2 bases, and 13 bases lay in between. In germline, CDR1 is LNHDA, CDR2 SQIVND (reference sequence).

This chain links TRBV4-2 with TRBJ1-6, with D unclear. The CDR3 consists of 14 residues. Germline CDR1 and CDR2: LGHNA and YNFKEQ. V was clipped by 8 bases and J by 6 bases, with 14 bases between them. The CDR3 sequence is CASEDEDGNSPLHF. For the CDR3, the DNA is TGTGCCAGCGAGGACGAGGATGGTAATTCACCCCTCCACTTT.

The chain employs TRBV10-3 and TRBJ1-1, with D possibly matching TRBD1 (5 bases). This CDR3 spans 18 amino acids. The V gene lost 0 bases and the J gene lost 7 bases, with 24 bases spanning the gap. Germline V lookup: CDR1 ENHRY, CDR2 SYGVKD. The CDR3 bases are TGTGCCATCAGTGAGTCCGGACATGGAGTGATAAGTGCTATTGAAGCTTTCTTT. Its protein product is CAISESGHGVISAIEAFF.

This clonotype was seen repeatedly, ten times or more. V gene TRBV9 combines with J gene TRBJ2-2; D gene uncertain. Germline-derived CDR1 and CDR2 are SGDLS and YYNGEE. The germline V and J ends were trimmed by 0 bases and 4 bases, with 10 bases remaining between them. The CDR3 has 15 residues. Here the CDR3 DNA reads TGTGCCAGCAGCGTAGATCCGCTTGGCACCGGGGAGCTGTTTTTT. Translating gives CASSVDPLGTGELFF.

This rearrangement joins TRBV5-1 to TRBJ2-3; unclear D gene. Trimming took off 0 bases at V and 2 bases at J, with 7 bases between the two ends. There are 14 residues in the CDR3. Germline-derived CDR1 and CDR2 are SGHRS and YFSETQ. This chain's CDR3 is CASSLGQLTDTQYF. The CDR3 DNA reads as TGCGCCAGCAGCTTGGGGCAGCTCACAGATACGCAGTATTTT. Looking up the rest from reference TRBV5-1 and TRBJ2-3 gives the full variable domain: KAGVTQTPRYLIKTRGQQVTLSCSPISGHRSVSWYQQTPGQGLQFLFEYFSETQRNKGNFPGRFSGRQFSNSRSEMNVSTLELGDSALYLCASSLGQLTDTQYFGPGTRLTVL.

This clonotype has a handful of counts. The gene calls are TRBV12-3 or TRBV12-4 and TRBJ2-2; D remains ambiguous. The CDR3 extends over 12 amino acids. Trimming shortened V by 2 bases and J by 6 bases, and 4 bases separated the two germline ends. The CDR3 DNA follows: TGTGCCAGCAGTTTATTGGCCGGGGAGCTGTTTTTT. This encodes CASSLLAGELFF.

The sample holds many counts of this clonotype. This chain joins TRBV2 and TRBJ1-1; no clear D. This CDR3 has 15 amino acids. The germline V gene has CDR1 SNHLY and CDR2 FYNNEI. V was clipped by 0 bases and J by 4 bases, with 12 bases between them. CDR3 nucleotides: TGTGCCAGCAGTGAAGCAAGGCGCAGACGCACTGAAGCTTTCTTT. This codes for CASSEARRRRTEAFF. Full variable domain (rest looked up from reference TRBV2 and TRBJ1-1): EPEVTQTPSHQVTQMGQEVILRCVPISNHLYFYWYRQILGQKVEFLVSFYNNEISEKSEIFDDQFSVERPDGSNFTLKIRSTKLEDSAMYFCASSEARRRRTEAFFGQGTRLTVV.

This clonotype was picked up many times. The genes are TRBV12-5 and TRBJ1-3; D is undetermined. Germline V gene sequence: CDR1 LGHNT, CDR2 FRNRAP. The V gene lost 1 base and the J gene lost 4 bases, with 5 bases spanning the gap. The CDR3 loop spans 13 amino acids. CDR3 sequence reads: CASGLEQGNTIYF. DNA of the CDR3: TGTGCTAGTGGTTTGGAACAAGGAAACACCATATATTTT.

There are many counts of this clonotype. The chain employs TRBV18 and TRBJ1-1; tentatively, D is TRBD1 (6 bases). Trimming left V 3 bases short and J 2 bases short, with 10 bases between. Germline assignment: CDR1 KGHSH and CDR2 LQKENI. The CDR3 is 14 residues long. The CDR3 here is CASSPKQGNTEAFF. CDR3 bases: TGTGCCAGCTCACCTAAACAGGGCAACACTGAAGCTTTCTTT.

In its sample, this clonotype was seen a few times. This chain connects TRBV15 to TRBJ2-7; the D is unclear. The CDR3 runs 17 residues. V lost 3 bases to trimming and J lost 9 bases, with 27 bases between them. The V gene's germline CDR1 is LNHNV and CDR2 YYDKDF (reference sequence). The CDR3 sequence: CATSSDPRQDSLRGQYV. The CDR3 nucleotides are TGTGCCACCAGCAGCGATCCAAGGCAGGATAGTCTACGAGGGCAGTACGTC.

This clonotype was observed a few times. The rearrangement uses TRBV20-1 and TRBJ1-2, with no clear D. Trimming left V 0 bases short and J 4 bases short, with 9 bases between. This CDR3 has 13 amino acids. Germline V CDR1 and CDR2: DFQATT, SNEGSKA (reference sequence). CDR3 in amino acids: CSARDYSFYGYTF. The CDR3 DNA is TGCAGTGCTAGAGATTACTCATTCTATGGCTACACCTTC.

This chain links TRBV12-3 or TRBV12-4 with TRBJ1-5; no firm D call. This CDR3 has 11 amino acids. Trimming pared 1 base from V and 11 bases from J, leaving 6 bases between. DNA for the CDR3: TGTGCCAGCAGTTTAGGTGTATCCCAGCATTTT. This translates into CASSLGVSQHF.

The chain uses TRBV12-3 or TRBV12-4 and TRBJ2-1; the match to TRBD2 covers 9 bases. The CDR3 is made up of 16 amino acids. Trimming cost V 8 bases and J 7 bases; bases outside gene matches: 15. The CDR3 here is CASQLDSGTSTNEQFF. The CDR3 nucleotides read TGTGCCAGCCAGCTCGATTCCGGGACTAGCACGAATGAGCAGTTCTTC.

V is TRBV5-8 and J is TRBJ1-5, with D possibly matching TRBD1 (5 bases). With 5 bases removed from V and 3 bases from J, the gap between germline ends came to 15 bases. The CDR3 is made up of 15 amino acids. Germline CDR1 SGHTS, CDR2 YDEGEE. The CDR3 reads CASRMTRQNNQPQHF. As DNA, the CDR3 is TGTGCCAGCAGAATGACTCGACAGAACAATCAGCCCCAGCATTTT.

The J gene is TRBJ2-7, the V gene TRBV2; D is perhaps TRBD2 (5 bases). This CDR3 is 13 amino acids long. Trimming stripped 5 bases from V and 2 bases from J, with 10 bases between. Germline CDR1 reads SNHLY; CDR2 reads FYNNEI. The CDR3 here is CASSRTGTYEQYV. The CDR3 DNA is TGTGCCAGCAGTCGGACGGGAACCTACGAGCAGTACGTC.

The chain combines TRBV18 with TRBJ1-2, with TRBD1 as a possible D gene (6 bases). Germline V gives CDR1 KGHSH, CDR2 LQKENI. Trimming left V 2 bases short and J 0 bases short, with 13 bases between. This CDR3 has 16 amino acids. CDR3 nucleotide sequence: TGTGCCAGCTCACCAACCGGGACACGGGCTAACTATGGCTACACCTTC. Translating it yields CASSPTGTRANYGYTF.

The chain uses TRBV29-1 and TRBJ2-7; 9 bases are shared with TRBD1. With 2 bases clipped from V and 2 bases from J, the junction kept 4 bases outside the gene matches. The CDR3 covers 14 residues. The germline CDR1 and CDR2 sequences are SQVTM and ANQGSEA. CDR3 sequence (DNA): TGCAGCGTTGAACTACAGGGGGCCCCCTACGAGCAGTACGTC. Residues: CSVELQGAPYEQYV.

The sample holds many counts of this clonotype. This chain links TRBV12-3 or TRBV12-4 with TRBJ2-3; D remains ambiguous. The CDR3 runs to 15 residues. Between the trimmed V and J ends, which lost 3 bases and 2 bases, there was a span of 12 bases. The CDR3 loop reads CASSFGLVATDTQYF. The CDR3 region has the DNA TGTGCCAGCAGTTTTGGGCTAGTGGCCACAGATACGCAGTATTTT.

The table lists this clonotype with a few counts. The J gene is TRBJ1-6, the V gene TRBV25-1; tentatively, D is TRBD1 (5 bases). CDR3 length: 15 amino acids. V lost 6 bases and J lost 9, with 18 bases in between. CDR1 and CDR2 (germline): MGHDK, SYGVNS. Here the CDR3 DNA reads TGTGCCAGCAGCCAATGGGTAGGGGTCGGTTCACCCCTCCACTTT. This sequence encodes CASSQWVGVGSPLHF.

V gene TRBV28 combines with J gene TRBJ2-2; 8 bases match TRBD1. The length of the CDR3 is 12 residues. Germline V gene data show CDR1 as MDHEN and CDR2 as SYDVKM. The CDR3 DNA sequence: TGTGTGACAGGGGAAGGCACCGGGGAGCTGTTTTTT. This translates into CVTGEGTGELFF.

The chain employs TRBV11-2 and TRBJ2-5; either TRBD1 or TRBD2 may fit D (5 bases each). Per the germline V gene, CDR1 is SGHAT and CDR2 is FQNNGV. Trimming took 7 bases from V and 4 from J, leaving 19 bases between them. This CDR3 is built from 15 residues. The CDR3 DNA reads TGTGCCAGCACCTTCACTTCGGAAGGGACAGAGACCCAGTACTTC. It translates to CASTFTSEGTETQYF.

In this sample, this clonotype turned up many times. The V call is TRBV7-6, the J call TRBJ1-2; 9 bases are a match to TRBD1. With V trimmed by 5 bases and J by 7 bases, 14 bases remained unmatched. The CDR3 runs to 16 residues. The V gene's germline CDR1 is SGHVS and CDR2 FNYEAQ. CDR3 residues: CASSPNAGTGSSGYTF. The CDR3 region has the DNA TGTGCCAGCAGCCCGAACGCCGGGACAGGGTCGTCTGGCTACACCTTC.